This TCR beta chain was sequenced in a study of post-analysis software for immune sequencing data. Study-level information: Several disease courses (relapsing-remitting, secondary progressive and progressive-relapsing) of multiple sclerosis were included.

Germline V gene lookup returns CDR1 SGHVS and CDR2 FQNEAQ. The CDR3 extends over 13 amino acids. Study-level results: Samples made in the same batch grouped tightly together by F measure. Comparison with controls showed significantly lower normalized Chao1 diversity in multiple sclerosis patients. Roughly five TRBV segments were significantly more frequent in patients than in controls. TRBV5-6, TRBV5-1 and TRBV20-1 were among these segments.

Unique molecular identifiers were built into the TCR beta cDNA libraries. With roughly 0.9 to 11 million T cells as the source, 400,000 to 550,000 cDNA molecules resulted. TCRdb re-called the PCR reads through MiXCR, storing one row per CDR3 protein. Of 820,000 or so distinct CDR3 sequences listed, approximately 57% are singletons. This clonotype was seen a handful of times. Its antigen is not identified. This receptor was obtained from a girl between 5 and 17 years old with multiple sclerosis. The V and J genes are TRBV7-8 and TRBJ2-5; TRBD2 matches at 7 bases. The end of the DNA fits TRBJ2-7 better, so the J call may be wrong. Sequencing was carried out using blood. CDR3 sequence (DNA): TGTGCCAGCCTTTTGGGGGGGGCCTACGAGCAGTACTTC. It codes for CASLLGGAYEQYF.